These 26 T cell receptor beta chains came from one sample sequenced in a study of CD8 T cells in Susac syndrome. A quantity of roughly 0.5 to 1 ug RNA underwent reverse transcription using random hexamers. Each CDR3 protein gets one entry after TCRdb re-called the immunoSEQ multiplex PCR reads with MiXCR. The sample lists about 200,000 distinct CDR3 sequences, 90% to 95% occurring once. The sample was CD4+ T cells from PBMCs. These receptors came from a human donor in good health.

V is TRBV20-1 and J is TRBJ1-2, with TRBD1 identical over 7 bases. This CDR3 contains 12 residues. Trimming took 6 bases from V and 8 from J; bases not matched to a gene: 9. In germline, CDR1 is DFQATT, CDR2 SNEGSKA (reference sequence). The DNA for the CDR3 is TGCAGTGCCTGGGACAGTCGCCCCGGCTACACCTTC. Translated: CSAWDSRPGYTF.

The chain recombines TRBV29-1 with TRBJ2-7; perhaps TRBD1 as D (7 bases). This CDR3 contains 13 residues. Trimming stripped 2 bases from V and 3 bases from J, with 11 bases between. Germline CDR1 is SQVTM and CDR2 is ANQGSEA. CDR3 loop: CSVENRGGYEQYF. The CDR3 bases are TGCAGCGTTGAAAACAGGGGAGGCTACGAGCAGTACTTC.

This chain joins TRBV18 and TRBJ2-7; possibly TRBD2 for D (6 bases). CDR1 is KGHSH, CDR2 LQKENI, per germline. The V end was cut by 10 bases, the J end by 2 bases, with 15 bases between. CDR3 size: 13 residues. The CDR3 region has the DNA TGTGCCACCACCTTTGGGGGGACCTACGAGCAGTACTTC. Amino acid sequence: CATTFGGTYEQYF.

The chain combines TRBV3-1 with TRBJ1-3; D is unresolved. Germline V gene data show CDR1 as LGHDT and CDR2 as YNNKEL (reference sequence). The CDR3 is 18 amino acids. The V end was cut by 1 base, the J end by 0 bases, with 16 bases between. The CDR3: CASSQGWLALSSGNTIYF. The CDR3 nucleotides read TGTGCCAGCAGCCAAGGTTGGCTGGCACTAAGCTCTGGAAACACCATATATTTT.

This chain joins TRBV20-1 and TRBJ2-5; 8 positions match TRBD2. The CDR3 runs 15 residues. Germline loops: CDR1 DFQATT, CDR2 SNEGSKA (reference sequence). V lost 5 bases, J lost 9 bases, and 17 bases stayed unmatched. This chain's CDR3 is CSAPWSAGGWEAQYF. The CDR3 nucleotides are TGCAGTGCTCCATGGTCGGCGGGGGGCTGGGAGGCCCAGTACTTC.

The sample holds one count of this clonotype. The rearrangement joins TRBV5-4 to TRBJ2-3; D gene unclear. Trimming left V 0 bases short and J 6 bases short, with 11 bases between. In germline, CDR1 is SGHNT, CDR2 YYREEE (reference sequence). The CDR3 runs 14 residues. The CDR3: CASSLESAGDTQYF. The DNA for the CDR3 is TGTGCCAGCAGCTTGGAATCGGCCGGGGATACGCAGTATTTT.

This rearrangement joins TRBV5-1 to TRBJ2-7; D gene ambiguous. Looked up from germline, CDR1 is SGHRS and CDR2 is YFSETQ. The V end lost 0 bases, the J end lost 2 bases, and 12 bases lay between the germline ends. CDR3 length equals 15 residues. CDR3 bases: TGCGCCAGCAGCTTGGGAGGCAGTCAAACCTACGAGCAGTACTTC. Protein product: CASSLGGSQTYEQYF.

V and J are TRBV29-1 and TRBJ2-2; D gene uncertain. The CDR3 covers 14 residues. Germline CDR1 is SQVTM and CDR2 is ANQGSEA. V gave up 4 bases and J gave up 0 bases, with 9 bases separating them. Here the CDR3 reads CSVARGPNTGELFF. For the CDR3, the DNA is TGCAGCGTTGCGCGCGGTCCGAACACCGGGGAGCTGTTTTTT.

The count of this clonotype is one. The rearrangement uses TRBV11-2 and TRBJ2-7; the match to TRBD1 covers 9 bases. Germline lookup yields CDR1 SGHAT and CDR2 FQNNGV. V shed 6 bases and J 3 bases; nucleotides not matched to a gene: 9. This CDR3 has 15 residues. The CDR3 DNA is TGTGCCAGCAGTCGGGACAGGGCCTACTACTACGAGCAGTACGTC. Its translation: CASSRDRAYYYEQYV.

The chain carries TRBV20-1 and TRBJ2-1; D gene uncertain. Per the germline V gene, CDR1 is DFQATT and CDR2 is SNEGSKA (reference sequence). The CDR3 extends over 11 amino acids. V lost 4 bases to trimming and J lost 4 bases, with 5 bases between them. The chain's CDR3 is CSAMIYNEQFF. CDR3 nucleotides: TGCAGTGCTATGATTTACAATGAGCAGTTCTTC.

The chain recombines TRBV12-3 or TRBV12-4 with TRBJ1-5; TRBD1 matches at 7 bases. The trim removed 6 bases at V and 7 bases at J, leaving 6 bases unmatched. This CDR3 has 13 amino acids. The CDR3: CASRGTVNQPQHF. Here the CDR3 DNA reads TGTGCCAGCAGGGGGACAGTCAACCAGCCCCAGCATTTT.

The chain uses TRBV24-1 and TRBJ2-1, with D hard to call. Trimming pared 2 bases from V and 15 bases from J, leaving 10 bases between. The CDR3 is 11 residues long. Germline V gene data show CDR1 as KGHDR and CDR2 as SFDVKD. This CDR3 is CATSDSKNLFF. The DNA of the CDR3 is TGTGCCACCAGTGATTCAAAGAATCTGTTCTTC.

This chain joins TRBV20-1 and TRBJ2-1; 9 bases align to TRBD1. Per the germline V gene, CDR1 is DFQATT and CDR2 is SNEGSKA (reference sequence). This CDR3 has 12 amino acids. V shed 5 bases, J shed 8 bases, and the junction held 4 bases outside the gene matches. CDR3 bases: TGCAGTGCTTGGGACAGGGTCGATGAGCAGTTCTTC. Translated: CSAWDRVDEQFF.

The chain links TRBV4-1 to TRBJ2-1; possible D gene TRBD2, 6 bases. The CDR3 totals 13 residues. V was trimmed by 5 bases and J by 5 bases, leaving 10 bases between them. Germline assignment: CDR1 MGHRA and CDR2 YSYEKL. CDR3 DNA sequence: TGCGCCAGCAGCGAGACTAGAGACAATGAGCAGTTCTTC. It encodes CASSETRDNEQFF.

The chain uses TRBV5-1 and TRBJ2-3; 11 bases line up with TRBD2. CDR3 length: 15 residues. Germline values: CDR1 SGHRS, CDR2 YFSETQ. The V gene end was trimmed by 2 bases and the J gene end by 5 bases; junction bases not matched to a gene: 4. The CDR3 DNA sequence: TGCGCCAGCAGCTTACTAGCGGGAGTCGAAGATACGCAGTATTTT. Amino acid sequence: CASSLLAGVEDTQYF.

The chain uses TRBV27 and TRBJ1-1; 11 bases map to TRBD1. This CDR3 is 14 amino acids long. Germline CDR1 is MNHEY and CDR2 is SMNVEV (reference sequence). V lost 8 bases and J lost 7; bases outside the gene matches: 9. The CDR3 bases are TGTGCCAGCCGAAAACAGGGACAGGGGGATGAAGCTTTCTTT. Translating gives CASRKQGQGDEAFF.

The chain has TRBV20-1 and TRBJ1-6; no reliable D call. V was clipped by 4 bases and J by 2 bases, with 15 bases between them. Germline CDR1 DFQATT, CDR2 SNEGSKA (reference sequence). The CDR3 has 16 amino acids. The CDR3 DNA reads as TGCAGTGCTAAATTGGAAGGGAAACCCTATAATTCACCCCTCCACTTT. This sequence encodes CSAKLEGKPYNSPLHF.

The chain joins TRBV7-2 to TRBJ2-7, with D perhaps matching TRBD2 (6 bases). Trimming stripped 0 bases from V and 3 bases from J, with 9 bases between. This CDR3 spans 14 amino acids. CDR1 and CDR2 from the germline V gene are SGHTA and FQGNSA. The CDR3 is CASSLALGGYEQYF. The DNA of the CDR3 is TGTGCCAGCAGCTTAGCGCTCGGGGGCTACGAGCAGTACTTC.

The chain combines TRBV27 with TRBJ1-1, with D maybe TRBD1 (5 bases). The V and J ends lost 4 bases and 1 base respectively, with 7 bases between them. In germline, CDR1 is MNHEY, CDR2 SMNVEV (reference sequence). The CDR3 runs 13 residues. The CDR3 nucleotides are TGTGCCAGCAGTTACCAGGGGAACACTGAAGCTTTCTTT. This gives the protein CASSYQGNTEAFF.

This chain uses TRBV20-1 with TRBJ1-2; possibly TRBD1 for D (6 bases). Trimming pared 3 bases from V and 8 bases from J, leaving 22 bases between. CDR3 length: 15 amino acids. The germline V gene encodes CDR1 DFQATT and CDR2 SNEGSKA (reference sequence). The CDR3 coding sequence is TGCAGTGCTAGTTCCTACGGCAGGGGCTTACAAGGCTACACCTTC. This codes for CSASSYGRGLQGYTF.

The chain employs TRBV9 and TRBJ2-1; 8 bases are a match to TRBD2. The ends lost 4 bases at V and 5 bases at J; junction bases unmatched: 14. The V gene's germline CDR1 is SGDLS and CDR2 YYNGEE. This CDR3 region has 17 residues. In nucleotides, the CDR3 is TGTGCCAGCAGCCAGAAGCTCGGGGGGGGGAGGGACAATGAGCAGTTCTTC. It codes for CASSQKLGGGRDNEQFF.

The chain's CDR3 is CASSQGFSGYEQYV. CDR3 in DNA: TGTGCCAGCAGCCAGGGCTTCAGCGGGTACGAGCAGTACGTC. This chain connects TRBV6-5 to TRBJ2-7, with TRBD2 as a possible D gene (6 bases). This CDR3 comprises 14 residues. The ends were cut back, 6 bases at V and 4 bases at J, with 16 bases in the middle. Germline V gene sequence: CDR1 MNHEY, CDR2 SVGAGI.

This clonotype has more than one count but fewer than ten. The V call is TRBV19, the J call TRBJ2-3; D gene unclear. Trimming took off 6 bases at V and 1 base at J, with 2 bases between the two ends. The CDR3 extends over 11 amino acids. CDR1 is LNHDA and CDR2 is SQIVND in the germline V gene (reference sequence). The CDR3, as DNA: TGTGCCAGTAGGCGCACAGATACGCAGTATTTT. This translates into CASRRTDTQYF.

V and J are TRBV7-9 and TRBJ2-2; 7 positions agree with TRBD1. Trimming cost V 4 bases and J 2 bases; bases outside gene matches: 4. The CDR3 loop spans 15 amino acids. The germline gives CDR1 SEHNR, CDR2 FQNEAQ (reference sequence). The DNA of the CDR3 is TGTGCCAGCAGCTACAGGGACAGCAACACCGGGGAGCTGTTTTTT. Protein: CASSYRDSNTGELFF. Filled out from reference TRBV7-9 and TRBJ2-2, the complete variable domain reads DTGVSQNPRHKITKRGQNVTFRCDPISEHNRLYWYRQTLGQGPEFLTYFQNEAQLEKSRLLSDRFSAERPKGSFSTLEIQRTEQGDSAMYLCASSYRDSNTGELFFGEGSRLTVL.

The chain combines TRBV7-2 with TRBJ2-7, with a weak D call TRBD2 (5 bases). The CDR3 extends over 14 amino acids. Trimming took 5 bases from V and 0 from J, leaving 11 bases between them. In germline, CDR1 is SGHTA, CDR2 FQGNSA. As DNA, the CDR3 is TGTGCCAGCAGCCGCGGACGGGACTCCTACGAGCAGTACTTC. Translation: CASSRGRDSYEQYF. Full variable domain (missing parts from reference TRBV7-2 and TRBJ2-7): GAGVSQSPSNKVTEKGKDVELRCDPISGHTALYWYRQSLGQGLEFLIYFQGNSAPDKSGLPSDRFSAERTGGSVSTLTIQRTQQEDSAVYLCASSRGRDSYEQYFGPGTRLTVT.

This clonotype was seen a single time. For the CDR3, the DNA is TGTGCCAGCAGGGTCGGGCAGGGAAATAGCGAGCAGTACGTC. It yields the protein CASRVGQGNSEQYV. The chain joins TRBV27 to TRBJ2-7; tentative D call: TRBD1 (5 bases). Trimming stripped 6 bases from V and 6 bases from J, with 18 bases between. CDR1 is MNHEY and CDR2 is SMNVEV in the germline V gene (reference sequence). This CDR3 is 14 amino acids long.